Presented here are 14 T cell receptor beta chains from one specimen sequenced in a study of shared clonotypes between healthy human individuals. Clones were sequenced by immunoSEQ multiplex PCR, and TCRdb holds only the in-frame ones, with some missing. The sample carries about 2.1 million clones, about 92% recorded once. CD45RO-negative, CCR7-positively selected cells formed the naive CD8 fraction, excluding terminally differentiated effector memory CD45RA+ cells. Sample: naive CD8+ T cells from PBMCs. Source of these receptors: a man aged 18 to 30 in good health. Some clones in this sample may be carry-over from other donors' samples.

This chain connects TRBV7-9 to TRBJ1-1; unclear D gene. Germline V gene data show CDR1 as SEHNR and CDR2 as FQNEAQ (reference sequence). Trimming took off 5 bases at V and 3 bases at J, with 7 bases between the two ends. CDR3 length: 12 residues. The CDR3 region has the DNA TGTGCCAGCAGCCCACCGTACACTGAAGCTTTCTTT. Its translation is CASSPPYTEAFF. Looking up the rest from reference TRBV7-9 and TRBJ1-1 gives the full variable domain: DTGVSQNPRHKITKRGQNVTFRCDPISEHNRLYWYRQTLGQGPEFLTYFQNEAQLEKSRLLSDRFSAERPKGSFSTLEIQRTEQGDSAMYLCASSPPYTEAFFGQGTRLTVV.

This clone has only one observation. The junction departs from the called germline gene at one end, perhaps through a read error. Other nucleotide sequences from this sample produce the same CDR3. The rearrangement joins TRBV4-1 to TRBJ1-5, with D tentatively TRBD1 (5 bases). From germline, CDR1 is MGHRA and CDR2 YSYEKL. This CDR3 has 16 residues. The CDR3 region is CASSQRGGTSNQPQHF. The CDR3 DNA reads as TGTGCCAGCAGCCAAAGGGGCGGGACTTCCAATCAGCCCCAGCATTTT.

This clone was recorded only once. The V gene is TRBV6-5, the J gene TRBJ2-5; D possibly uses TRBD1 or TRBD2 (5 bases each). Germline-derived CDR1 and CDR2 are MNHEY and SVGAGI. CDR3 length: 15 amino acids. The V end lost 5 bases, the J end lost 4 bases, and 17 bases lay between the germline ends. This CDR3 reads CASSTQVGEPETQYF. The CDR3 DNA follows: TGTGCCAGCAGTACCCAGGTGGGGGAGCCAGAGACCCAGTACTTC.

V and J are TRBV7-9 and TRBJ2-1; no clear D gene. V shed 7 bases and J shed 4 bases, with 8 bases lying between them. The CDR3 extends over 12 amino acids. Germline CDR1 SEHNR, CDR2 FQNEAQ (reference sequence). CDR3 DNA: TGTGCCAGCAAAAAGGGATACAATGAGCAGTTCTTC. It specifies CASKKGYNEQFF. The full variable domain, rest sourced from reference TRBV7-9 and TRBJ2-1, is DTGVSQNPRHKITKRGQNVTFRCDPISEHNRLYWYRQTLGQGPEFLTYFQNEAQLEKSRLLSDRFSAERPKGSFSTLEIQRTEQGDSAMYLCASKKGYNEQFFGPGTRLTVL.

This CDR3 is CATWDSSSYNEQFF. The CDR3 DNA is TGTGCCACCTGGGACAGCAGCTCCTACAATGAGCAGTTCTTC. The rearrangement uses TRBV15 and TRBJ2-1, with 7 nucleotides matching TRBD1. Germline trimming cut 8 bases from V and 0 bases from J; bases unmatched to any gene: 4. In germline, CDR1 is LNHNV, CDR2 YYDKDF (reference sequence). CDR3 size: 14 residues.

V usage is TRBV6-1 and J usage is TRBJ2-3, with D hard to call. Trimming cost V 2 bases and J 10 bases, with 7 bases left between them. Germline assignment: CDR1 MNHNS and CDR2 SASEGT. The CDR3 runs to 11 residues. The CDR3, as DNA: TGTGCCAGCAGTGAACCCGGTCCGCAGTATTTT. Its protein product is CASSEPGPQYF.

This clone appeared a few times. The chain recombines TRBV14 with TRBJ1-1; possibly TRBD1 for D (5 bases). Trimming took 4 bases from V and 6 from J, leaving 12 bases between them. Germline V gene data show CDR1 as SGHDN and CDR2 as FVKESK. This CDR3 comprises 13 residues. The CDR3: CASSPGGVPEAFF. The DNA of the CDR3 is TGTGCCAGCAGCCCGGGGGGTGTTCCTGAAGCTTTCTTT.

There are a few counts of this clone. V is TRBV5-6 and J is TRBJ2-2; a possible D gene is TRBD2 (5 bases). Germline lookup yields CDR1 SGHDT and CDR2 YYEEEE. V was pared by 3 bases and J by 6 bases, with 24 bases between. The CDR3 loop spans 18 amino acids. CDR3: CASSSNPGVRAEAGELFF. The CDR3 coding sequence is TGTGCCAGCAGCTCGAATCCAGGTGTGCGTGCGGAGGCCGGGGAGCTGTTTTTT.

Notes on this clone: One end of the junction is discordant with germline, which a read error may explain. V is TRBV4-1 and J is TRBJ2-7; a weak D match, TRBD2 (6 bases). There are 13 residues in the CDR3. The germline V gene encodes CDR1 MGHRA and CDR2 YSYEKL. The chain's CDR3 is CASSQVGSYERYF. The CDR3 DNA is TGCGCCAGCAGCCAAGTCGGGAGCTACGAGCGGTACTTC.

The chain couples TRBV5-1 to TRBJ2-7; 9 nucleotides align to TRBD1. The CDR3 contains 18 residues. Germline trimming cut 2 bases from V and 0 bases from J; bases unmatched to any gene: 12. Germline assignment: CDR1 SGHRS and CDR2 YFSETQ. CDR3 bases: TGCGCCAGCAGCTTTTTGACAGGGGGGTTGAGTTCCTCCTACGAGCAGTACTTC. Residues: CASSFLTGGLSSSYEQYF. Full variable domain (missing parts from reference TRBV5-1 and TRBJ2-7): KAGVTQTPRYLIKTRGQQVTLSCSPISGHRSVSWYQQTPGQGLQFLFEYFSETQRNKGNFPGRFSGRQFSNSRSEMNVSTLELGDSALYLCASSFLTGGLSSSYEQYFGPGTRLTVT.

The CDR3, as DNA: TGTGCCAGCAGCCCACCCACACCTACGGGGGCCAACGTCCTGACTTTC. Translating it yields CASSPPTPTGANVLTF. The V call is TRBV11-2, the J call TRBJ2-6; the D is unclear. The CDR3 covers 16 residues. Per germline, CDR1 SGHAT and CDR2 FQNNGV. V was cut by 5 bases and J by 4 bases, with 15 bases left in between.

This clone was seen at least ten times. The chain carries TRBV4-1 and TRBJ2-3, with D possibly being TRBD2 (6 bases). The germline V gene has CDR1 MGHRA and CDR2 YSYEKL. Between the trimmed V and J ends, which lost 2 bases and 4 bases, there was a span of 10 bases. The CDR3 extends over 14 amino acids. CDR3 amino acids: CASSQRTIPDTQYF. CDR3 nucleotide sequence: TGCGCCAGCAGCCAACGGACTATCCCAGATACGCAGTATTTT.

V gene TRBV10-3 combines with J gene TRBJ1-2, with D hard to call. The V end lost 4 bases, the J end lost 1 base, and 4 bases lay between the germline ends. The length of the CDR3 is 12 residues. CDR1 and CDR2 (germline): ENHRY, SYGVKD. CDR3 nucleotides: TGTGCCATCAGTGGGAATAACTATGGCTACACCTTC. Translating it yields CAISGNNYGYTF.

V is TRBV6-1 and J is TRBJ1-1; TRBD1 matches at 7 bases. This CDR3 is built from 15 residues. Germline V gene sequence: CDR1 MNHNS, CDR2 SASEGT. Trimming at V came to 8 bases and at J to 1 base, leaving 10 bases not matched to a gene. In nucleotides, the CDR3 is TGTGCCAGCCCAAACGCCGGGACAGAGAACACTGAAGCTTTCTTT. Its translation: CASPNAGTENTEAFF.